One and the same sample provided the 10 T cell receptor beta chains below, sequenced in a study of blood T cell repertoires in COVID-19. The protocol was immunoSEQ multiplex PCR, while the TCRdb copy is restricted to in-frame clones and leaves out a portion. In the table there are hundreds of thousands of clones, around nine tenths of which are singletons. Specimen: PBMCs or T cells enriched from blood (not recorded which). The receptors were gathered from a woman aged 45-59 years who had recovered from COVID-19.

This sequence joins TRBV12-3 or TRBV12-4 and TRBJ1-1; weak D call: TRBD1 (5 bases). This CDR3 contains 13 residues. V was cut by 2 bases and J by 6 bases, with 10 bases left in between. The CDR3 DNA is TGTGCCAGCAGTTTAAGGACACGGTCTGAAGCTTTCTTT. It specifies CASSLRTRSEAFF.

The chain has TRBV3-1 (or the pseudogene TRBV3-2) and TRBJ2-3, with TRBD2 identical over 11 bases. CDR1 LGHDT and CDR2 YNNKEL come from the germline V gene (reference sequence). This CDR3 is 16 amino acids long. Trimming cost V 3 bases and J 4 bases; bases outside gene matches: 6. Here the CDR3 reads CASSQLAGGPADTQYF. CDR3 nucleotide sequence: TGTGCCAGCAGCCAGTTAGCGGGAGGGCCCGCAGATACGCAGTATTTT.

The chain carries TRBV28 and TRBJ2-1, with 8 bases identical to TRBD2. Germline CDR1 and CDR2: MDHEN and SYDVKM. V lost 5 bases to trimming and J lost 14 bases; unmatched junction nucleotides: 14. This CDR3 has 14 amino acids. This CDR3 reads CASSRGSGRPAEFF. CDR3 bases: TGTGCCAGCAGTCGAGGGAGCGGGAGACCCGCCGAGTTCTTC.

The chain has TRBV7-9 and TRBJ1-4; 7 bases map to TRBD1. This CDR3 contains 19 residues. Germline-derived CDR1 and CDR2 are SEHNR and FQNEAQ (reference sequence). V dropped 5 bases and J dropped 3; count of bases not matched to a gene: 18. The CDR3 loop reads CASSTRDRETPLANEKLFF. CDR3 DNA sequence: TGTGCCAGCAGCACCCGTGACAGGGAGACGCCCTTGGCTAATGAAAAACTGTTTTTT.

The chain carries TRBV24-1 and TRBJ2-3; possibly TRBD1 for D (6 bases). Germline V gene lookup returns CDR1 KGHDR and CDR2 SFDVKD. The CDR3 runs 12 residues. Trimming removed 6 bases at V and 4 bases at J, with 7 bases between. This CDR3 is CATSSGADTQYF. The DNA for the CDR3 is TGTGCCACCAGTTCAGGGGCAGATACGCAGTATTTT.

This rearrangement joins TRBV28 to TRBJ2-7; 11 nucleotides agree with TRBD2. This CDR3 comprises 13 residues. From germline, CDR1 is MDHEN and CDR2 SYDVKM. V shed 7 bases and J 7 bases; nucleotides not matched to a gene: 6. The CDR3 protein is CASIRTSGSEQYF. In DNA, the CDR3 is TGTGCCAGCATTAGGACTAGCGGGTCAGAGCAGTACTTC.

The rearrangement links TRBV28 to TRBJ1-5, with D possibly TRBD1 on 5 matching bases. Germline V gene sequence: CDR1 MDHEN, CDR2 SYDVKM. The V end was cut by 8 bases, the J end by 4 bases, with 6 bases between. The CDR3 is 11 residues long. CDR3 coding DNA: TGTGCCAGCCAGGGTAATCAGCCCCAGCATTTT. Protein: CASQGNQPQHF.

This rearrangement joins TRBV11-2 to TRBJ2-2; D call uncertain. The germline V gene encodes CDR1 SGHAT and CDR2 FQNNGV. Trimming pared 1 base from V and 0 bases from J, leaving 15 bases between. The CDR3 is 18 residues long. The CDR3 DNA sequence: TGTGCCAGCAGCTTAGCTTGGGTGCGGCGTACGAACACCGGGGAGCTGTTTTTT. It codes for CASSLAWVRRTNTGELFF.

This clone has a count of ten or more. The chain has TRBV19 and TRBJ1-5, with D unresolved. V was shortened by 1 base and J by 0 bases, with 7 bases between the two germline ends. Germline V lookup: CDR1 LNHDA, CDR2 SQIVND (reference sequence). The CDR3 is 15 residues long. Here the CDR3 reads CASSIGQVSNQPQHF. CDR3 coding DNA: TGTGCCAGTAGTATAGGGCAGGTTAGCAATCAGCCCCAGCATTTT.

The chain joins TRBV19 to TRBJ2-3; D gene ambiguous. The germline V gene has CDR1 LNHDA and CDR2 SQIVND (reference sequence). This CDR3 has 12 amino acids. Trimming cost V 6 bases and J 6 bases, with 10 bases left between them. The chain's CDR3 is CASSHSGDTQYF. CDR3 bases: TGTGCCAGTAGCCACTCCGGGGATACGCAGTATTTT.